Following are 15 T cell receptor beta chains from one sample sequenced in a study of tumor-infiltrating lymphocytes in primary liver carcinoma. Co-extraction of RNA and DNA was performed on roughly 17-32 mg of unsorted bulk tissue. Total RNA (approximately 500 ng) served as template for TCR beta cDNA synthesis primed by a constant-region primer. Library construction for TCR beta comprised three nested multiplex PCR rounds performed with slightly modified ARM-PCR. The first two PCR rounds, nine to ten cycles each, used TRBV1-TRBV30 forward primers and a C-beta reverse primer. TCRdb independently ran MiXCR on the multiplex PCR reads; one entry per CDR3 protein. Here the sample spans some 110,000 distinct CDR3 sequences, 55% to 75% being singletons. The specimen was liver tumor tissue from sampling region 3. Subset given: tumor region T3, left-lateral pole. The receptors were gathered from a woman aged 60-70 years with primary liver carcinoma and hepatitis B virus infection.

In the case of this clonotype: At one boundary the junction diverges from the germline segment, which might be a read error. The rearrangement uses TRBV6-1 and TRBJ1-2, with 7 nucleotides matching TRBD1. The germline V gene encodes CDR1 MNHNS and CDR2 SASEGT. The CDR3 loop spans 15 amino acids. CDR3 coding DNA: TGTGCCAGCAGTGATCCTGAGACAGGGAGCTATGGCTACACTTTC. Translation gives CASSDPETGSYGYTF.

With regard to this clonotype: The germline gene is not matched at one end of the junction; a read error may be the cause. The CDR3 here is CASSTSDRGGHTF. In nucleotides, the CDR3 is TGCGCCAGCAGTACATCCGACAGGGGTGGCCACACCTTC. The chain recombines TRBV11-2 with TRBJ1-2; 8 bases agree with TRBD1. There are 13 residues in the CDR3. Looked up from germline, CDR1 is SGHAT and CDR2 is FQNNGV.

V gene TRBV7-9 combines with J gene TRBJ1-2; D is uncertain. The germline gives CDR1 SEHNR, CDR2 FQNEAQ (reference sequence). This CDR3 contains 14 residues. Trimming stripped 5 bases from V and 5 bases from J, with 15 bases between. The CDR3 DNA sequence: TGTGCCAGCAGCCCCCGACGAATTCATTATGGCTACACCTTC. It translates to CASSPRRIHYGYTF.

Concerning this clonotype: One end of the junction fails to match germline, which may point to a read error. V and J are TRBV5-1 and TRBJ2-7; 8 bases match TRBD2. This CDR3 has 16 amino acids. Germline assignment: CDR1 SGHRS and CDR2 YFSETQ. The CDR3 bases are TGCGCCAACAGCACCCTTAGCGGGGAGAGCTCCTACGAGCAGTACTTC. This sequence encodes CANSTLSGESSYEQYF. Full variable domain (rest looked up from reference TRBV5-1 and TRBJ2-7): KAGVTQTPRYLIKTRGQQVTLSCSPISGHRSVSWYQQTPGQGLQFLFEYFSETQRNKGNFPGRFSGRQFSNSRSEMNVSTLELGDSALYLCANSTLSGESSYEQYFGPGTRLTVT.

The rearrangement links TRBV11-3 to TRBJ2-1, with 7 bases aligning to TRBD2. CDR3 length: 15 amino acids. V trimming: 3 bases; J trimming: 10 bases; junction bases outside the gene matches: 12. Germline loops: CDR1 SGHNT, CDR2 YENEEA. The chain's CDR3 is CASSFGGGPHYEQFF. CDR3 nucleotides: TGTGCCAGCAGCTTTGGGGGAGGGCCACACTACGAGCAGTTCTTC.

CDR3 loop: CASSITRPSNQPQHF. DNA of the CDR3: TGTGCCAGCAGTATCACAAGACCTAGCAATCAGCCCCAGCATTTT. This chain uses TRBV28 with TRBJ1-5; no clear D gene. Germline V CDR1 and CDR2: MDHEN, SYDVKM. The CDR3 sequence is 15 residues long. Trimming pared 5 bases from V and 0 bases from J, leaving 11 bases between.

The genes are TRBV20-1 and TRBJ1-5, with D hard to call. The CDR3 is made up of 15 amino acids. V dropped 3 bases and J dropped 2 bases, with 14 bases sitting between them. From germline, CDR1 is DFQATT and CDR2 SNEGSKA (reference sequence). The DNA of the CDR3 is TGCAGTGCTAGGGATGAAGGGCAGCGCAATCAGCCCCAGCATTTT. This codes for CSARDEGQRNQPQHF.

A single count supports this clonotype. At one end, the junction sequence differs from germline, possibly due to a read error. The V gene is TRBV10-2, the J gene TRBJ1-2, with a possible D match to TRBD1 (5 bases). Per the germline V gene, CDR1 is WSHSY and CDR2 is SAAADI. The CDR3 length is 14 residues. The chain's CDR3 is CASSRDSTNYGYTF. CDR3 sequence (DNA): TGTGCCAGCAGTCGAGACAGTACTAACTATGGCTACACCTTC.

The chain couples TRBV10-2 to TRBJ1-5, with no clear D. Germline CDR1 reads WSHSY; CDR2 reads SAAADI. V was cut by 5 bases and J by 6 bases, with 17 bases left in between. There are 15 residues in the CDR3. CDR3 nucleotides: TGCGCCAGCAGTACCACGGAGAGGGTAGGTCAGCCCCAGCATTTT. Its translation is CASSTTERVGQPQHF.

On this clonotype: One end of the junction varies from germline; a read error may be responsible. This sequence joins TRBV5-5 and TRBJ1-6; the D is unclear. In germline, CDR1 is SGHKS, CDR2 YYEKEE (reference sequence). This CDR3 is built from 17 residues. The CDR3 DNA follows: TGTGCCAGCAGCTTCGGGCCCGGATCTGGCTATAATTCACTCCTCCACTTT. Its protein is CASSFGPGSGYNSLLHF.

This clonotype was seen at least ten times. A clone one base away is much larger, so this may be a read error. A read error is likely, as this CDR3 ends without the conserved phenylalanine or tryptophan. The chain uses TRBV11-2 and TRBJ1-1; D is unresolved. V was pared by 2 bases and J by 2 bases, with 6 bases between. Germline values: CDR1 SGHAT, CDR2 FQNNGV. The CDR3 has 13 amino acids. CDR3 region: CASSLQVNTEAFL. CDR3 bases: TGTGCCAGCAGCTTACAGGTTAACACTGAAGCTTTCCTT.

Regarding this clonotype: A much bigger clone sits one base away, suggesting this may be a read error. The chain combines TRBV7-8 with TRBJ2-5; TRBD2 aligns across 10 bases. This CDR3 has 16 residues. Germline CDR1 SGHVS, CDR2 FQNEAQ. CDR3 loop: CASSLGASGSGEIQYF. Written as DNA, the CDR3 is TGTGCCAGCAGCTTAGGGGCTAGCGGGAGCGGCGAGATCCAGTACTTC.

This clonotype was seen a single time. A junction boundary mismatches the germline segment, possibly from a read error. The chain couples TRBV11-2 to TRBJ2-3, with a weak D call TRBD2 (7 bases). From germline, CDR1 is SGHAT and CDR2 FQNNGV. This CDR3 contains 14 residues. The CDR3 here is CASSGGGLGDMQYF. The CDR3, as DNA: TGTGCCAGCAGCGGCGGGGGCCTGGGAGATATGCAGTATTTT.

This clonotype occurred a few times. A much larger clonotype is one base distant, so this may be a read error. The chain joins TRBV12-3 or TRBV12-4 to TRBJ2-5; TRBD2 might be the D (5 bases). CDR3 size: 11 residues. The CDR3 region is CTSSTDYTQYF. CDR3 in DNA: TGTACCAGCAGTACTGACTACACCCAGTACTTC.

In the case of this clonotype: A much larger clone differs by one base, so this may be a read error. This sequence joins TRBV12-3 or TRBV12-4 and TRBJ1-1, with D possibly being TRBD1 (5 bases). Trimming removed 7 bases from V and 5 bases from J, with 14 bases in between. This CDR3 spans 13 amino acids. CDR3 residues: CASTQGWETEAFF. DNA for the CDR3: TGTGCCAGCACCCAGGGTTGGGAAACTGAAGCTTTCTTT.